What follows are 15 T cell receptor beta chains derived from one specimen sequenced in a study of CD8 T cells in Susac syndrome. With random hexamers, about 0.5 to 1 ug RNA was reverse transcribed. TCRdb passed the immunoSEQ multiplex PCR reads through MiXCR, listing each CDR3 protein once. The profile shows about 200,000 distinct CDR3 sequences, about 94% of them singletons. Sequenced sample: CD8+ T cells from PBMCs. The source is a human donor with multiple sclerosis.

The chain has TRBV11-2 and TRBJ1-2; no reliable D call. Per the germline V gene, CDR1 is SGHAT and CDR2 is FQNNGV. The V and J ends lost 5 bases and 8 bases respectively, with 15 bases between them. This CDR3 is built from 13 residues. CDR3 sequence reads: CASSTSLVKGYTF. In nucleotides, the CDR3 is TGTGCCAGCAGCACTAGCCTCGTGAAGGGCTACACCTTC.

The rearrangement uses TRBV7-9 and TRBJ1-5, with unresolved D. The CDR3 sequence is 17 residues long. The germline gives CDR1 SEHNR, CDR2 FQNEAQ (reference sequence). V was pared by 5 bases and J by 2 bases, with 19 bases between. The CDR3 coding sequence is TGTGCCAGCAGCCTGGCAGGAGCGGGTGTCGGCAATCAGCCCCAGCATTTT. It encodes CASSLAGAGVGNQPQHF.

The chain carries TRBV11-2 and TRBJ1-2, with D perhaps matching TRBD1 (6 bases). This CDR3 has 12 amino acids. Germline V lookup: CDR1 SGHAT, CDR2 FQNNGV. The V and J ends lost 4 bases and 14 bases respectively, with 17 bases between them. The CDR3 here is CASSSPNQDSTF. CDR3 nucleotides: TGTGCCAGCAGCTCCCCCAATCAGGACAGTACCTTC.

The gene calls are TRBV7-9 and TRBJ2-5; D ambiguous. This CDR3 spans 17 amino acids. CDR1 is SEHNR, CDR2 FQNEAQ, per germline (reference sequence). V lost 1 base and J lost 0, with 15 bases in between. The CDR3 sequence: CASSLGYAGIDQETQYF. The CDR3 region has the DNA TGTGCCAGCAGCTTAGGGTACGCCGGAATAGACCAAGAGACCCAGTACTTC.

The rearrangement uses TRBV7-9 and TRBJ1-5, with D uncertain. Germline-derived CDR1 and CDR2 are SEHNR and FQNEAQ (reference sequence). The germline V and J ends were trimmed by 1 base and 0 bases, with 4 bases remaining between them. The length of the CDR3 is 14 residues. The CDR3 DNA reads as TGTGCCAGCAGCTTAGGGGTTAGCAATCAGCCCCAGCATTTT. The encoded protein is CASSLGVSNQPQHF.

The J gene is TRBJ2-1, the V gene TRBV3-1; 10 bases line up with TRBD2. The CDR3 consists of 15 residues. J gave up 8 bases and V 1 base, and 5 bases lay outside the gene matches. Germline CDR1 and CDR2: LGHDT and YNNKEL (reference sequence). This chain's CDR3 is CASSQGSGRADEQFF. The DNA of the CDR3 is TGTGCCAGCAGCCAAGGGAGCGGGAGGGCCGATGAGCAGTTCTTC.

This clonotype showed up just once. The genes are TRBV11-1 and TRBJ1-1; TRBD1 matches at 10 bases. CDR1 is SGHAT, CDR2 FQDESV, per germline (reference sequence). The V gene end was trimmed by 2 bases and the J gene end by 3 bases; junction bases not matched to a gene: 18. This CDR3 comprises 20 residues. CDR3 amino acids: CASSLPHPDRGPGGDTEAFF. In DNA, the CDR3 is TGTGCCAGCAGCTTACCACACCCTGACAGGGGGCCGGGTGGGGACACTGAAGCTTTCTTT.

V and J are TRBV6-5 and TRBJ2-3; D remains ambiguous. Germline CDR1 is MNHEY and CDR2 is SVGAGI. The CDR3 has 13 residues. V was clipped by 2 bases and J by 2 bases, with 5 bases between them. The CDR3 loop reads CASSYTPTDTQYF. In DNA, the CDR3 is TGTGCCAGCAGTTACACCCCCACAGATACGCAGTATTTT.

V usage is TRBV5-4 and J usage is TRBJ1-2, with D possibly matching TRBD1 (5 bases). Germline V gene data show CDR1 as SGHNT and CDR2 as YYREEE (reference sequence). CDR3 length: 17 amino acids. Trimming took 0 bases from V and 7 from J, leaving 22 bases between them. This CDR3 reads CASSLGGRGESNGGYTF. The CDR3 DNA follows: TGTGCCAGCAGCTTGGGGGGACGGGGGGAGTCCAACGGTGGCTACACCTTC.

The gene calls are TRBV9 and TRBJ1-3; TRBD1 agrees at 8 bases. The germline CDR1 and CDR2 sequences are SGDLS and YYNGEE. The V gene end was trimmed by 4 bases and the J gene end by 0 bases; junction bases not matched to a gene: 6. The CDR3 consists of 16 residues. The CDR3 protein is CASSPQDRDSGNTIYF. DNA of the CDR3: TGTGCCAGCAGCCCCCAGGACAGGGACTCTGGAAACACCATATATTTT.

CDR3 nucleotides: TGCAGCGTTGAAACGGGGTTCGGCACCGGGGAGCTGTTTTTT. It yields the protein CSVETGFGTGELFF. The chain has TRBV29-1 and TRBJ2-2; the D gene is possibly TRBD2 (5 bases). Per the germline V gene, CDR1 is SQVTM and CDR2 is ANQGSEA. V dropped 2 bases and J dropped 4 bases, with 11 bases sitting between them. The CDR3 consists of 14 residues.

The rearrangement links TRBV2 to TRBJ2-1; 11 bases map to TRBD2. The CDR3 spans 15 residues. Trimming cost V 5 bases and J 10 bases; bases outside gene matches: 10. The germline CDR1 and CDR2 sequences are SNHLY and FYNNEI. The CDR3 spells CASSTSGGPSGEQFF. CDR3 in DNA: TGTGCCAGCAGTACTAGCGGGGGTCCCTCCGGGGAGCAGTTCTTC. Combining the CDR3 with reference TRBV2 and TRBJ2-1 gives the whole variable domain EPEVTQTPSHQVTQMGQEVILRCVPISNHLYFYWYRQILGQKVEFLVSFYNNEISEKSEIFDDQFSVERPDGSNFTLKIRSTKLEDSAMYFCASSTSGGPSGEQFFGPGTRLTVL.

This clonotype was counted a single time. The V call is TRBV9, the J call TRBJ2-7, with 14 bases identical to TRBD2. The CDR3 sequence is 14 residues long. Germline CDR1 and CDR2: SGDLS and YYNGEE. The ends lost 7 bases at V and 5 bases at J; junction bases unmatched: 5. CDR3 amino acids: CASAGTSGGHEQYF. The CDR3 nucleotides read TGTGCCAGCGCCGGGACTAGCGGGGGCCACGAGCAGTACTTC.

CDR3 coding DNA: TGTGCCAGTAGTACGAATCCGGGAAGGGCATTAGGTTCTGGGGCCAACGTCCTGACTTTC. Translation gives CASSTNPGRALGSGANVLTF. The chain links TRBV19 to TRBJ2-6, with a possible D match to TRBD2 (5 bases). Germline values: CDR1 LNHDA, CDR2 SQIVND (reference sequence). The CDR3 is 20 residues long. Trimming cost V 4 bases and J 1 base, with 23 bases left between them.

This sequence joins TRBV12-3 or TRBV12-4 and TRBJ2-7, with a tentative D call TRBD2 (6 bases). CDR3 length equals 14 residues. Between the trimmed V and J ends, which lost 3 bases and 2 bases, there was a span of 11 bases. Here the CDR3 DNA reads TGTGCCAGCAGTTTGGGGGGTTTTACCTACGAGCAGTACTTC. Amino acid sequence: CASSLGGFTYEQYF.